Listed below are T cell receptor beta chains from one sample, sequenced in a study of tumor and adjacent non-tumor tissue in lung cancer. From the multiplex PCR reads, TCRdb called clonotypes with MiXCR, one entry per CDR3 protein. The repertoire holds 80,000 or so distinct CDR3 sequences, 70% to 90% seen once, with approximately 51% in the top ten. The specimen sequenced was distant non-tumor lung tissue. Receptors originate from a man between 60 and 75 years old with non-small cell lung cancer. CDR3s include the opening cysteine and the closing phenylalanine or tryptophan. D genes are given only for firm matches. Clone size, where shown, is once, few, many, or a class for clones that have expanded.

TRBJ2-2,TRBV12-3/TRBV12-4,NA,TRBD1,TGTGCCAGCAGTCACGGGACAGCTAACACCGGGAAGCTGTTTTTT,CASSHGTANTGKLFF
TRBJ2-5,TRBV4-3,few,TRBD2,TGCGCCAGCAACCAAGAGGGTAGCGGGAGTTCAGAGACCCAGTACTTC,CASNQEGSGSSETQYF
TRBJ2-7,TRBV20-1,few,NA,TGCAGTGCTCCTACGGGGCCCGAGCAGTGCTTC,CSAPTGPEQCF
TRBJ2-4,TRBV6-1,NA,NA,TGTGCCAGAACGATCGGTACCCAGGCCAAAAACATTCAGTACTTC,CARTIGTQAKNIQYF
TRBJ2-3,TRBV11-2,NA,NA,TGTGCCAGCAGCTTAGACCGGGCTACAAGAGATACTCAATATTTT,CASSLDRATRDTQYF
TRBJ2-1,TRBV4-2,NA,NA,TGTGCCAGCAGCCATGCCGGGATTAGCGCAATTGAGCAGTTCTTC,CASSHAGISAIEQFF
TRBJ1-6,TRBV20-1,NA,NA,TGCAGTGCTAGAGCTATACAAGGCAATAATTCATCCCTCCACTTT,CSARAIQGNNSSLHF
TRBJ2-3,TRBV19,NA,TRBD2,TGTGCCAGTAGTGGAGCTAGCGGGGGGCCCACAGATACGCAGTATTTT,CASSGASGGPTDTQYF
TRBJ1-2,TRBV20-1,many,TRBD1,TGCAGTGCCGGACAGGGGCCCGTCTATGGCTACACCTTC,CSAGQGPVYGYTF
TRBJ2-6,TRBV4-3,NA,NA,TGCGCCAGTAGCCAAGAGGCGGTATCTGGGGCCAACGTCATGACTTTC,CASSQEAVSGANVMTF